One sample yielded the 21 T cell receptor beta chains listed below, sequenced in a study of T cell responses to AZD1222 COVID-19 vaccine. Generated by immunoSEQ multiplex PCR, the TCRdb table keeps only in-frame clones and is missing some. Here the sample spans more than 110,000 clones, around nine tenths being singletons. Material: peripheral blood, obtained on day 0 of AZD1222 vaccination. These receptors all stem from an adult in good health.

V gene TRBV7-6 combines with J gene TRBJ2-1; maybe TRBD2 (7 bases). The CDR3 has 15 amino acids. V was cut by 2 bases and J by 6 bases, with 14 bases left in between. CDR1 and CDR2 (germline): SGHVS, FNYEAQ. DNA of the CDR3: TGTGCCAGCAGCTTAAAGGGGGGGTCTAGCAATGAGCAGTTCTTC. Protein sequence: CASSLKGGSSNEQFF.

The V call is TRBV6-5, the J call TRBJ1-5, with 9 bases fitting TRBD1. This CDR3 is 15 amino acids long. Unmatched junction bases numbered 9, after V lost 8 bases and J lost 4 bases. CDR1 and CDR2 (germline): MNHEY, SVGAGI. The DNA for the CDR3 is TGTGCCAGCGTAATAGACAGGGGGATTAATCAGCCCCAGCATTTT. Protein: CASVIDRGINQPQHF.

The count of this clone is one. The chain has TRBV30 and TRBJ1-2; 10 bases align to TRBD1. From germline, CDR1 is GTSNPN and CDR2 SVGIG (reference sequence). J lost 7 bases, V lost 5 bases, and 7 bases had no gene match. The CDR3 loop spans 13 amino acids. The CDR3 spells CAWDRGPFGGYTF. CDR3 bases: TGTGCCTGGGACAGGGGGCCCTTCGGTGGCTACACCTTC. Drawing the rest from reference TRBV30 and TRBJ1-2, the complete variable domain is SQTIHQWPATLVQPVGSPLSLECTVEGTSNPNLYWYRQAAGRGLQLLFYSVGIGQISSEVPQNLSASRPQDRQFILSSKKLLLSDSGFYLCAWDRGPFGGYTFGSGTRLTVV.

The DNA of the CDR3 is TGTGCCAGCAGCTTCGGGACAGGGGATGGGGAGACCCAGTACTTC. It codes for CASSFGTGDGETQYF. J is TRBJ2-5 and V is TRBV7-3; 10 positions agree with TRBD1. In germline, CDR1 is SGHTA, CDR2 FQGTGA. J gave up 5 bases and V 3 bases, and 6 bases lay outside the gene matches. CDR3 size: 15 residues.

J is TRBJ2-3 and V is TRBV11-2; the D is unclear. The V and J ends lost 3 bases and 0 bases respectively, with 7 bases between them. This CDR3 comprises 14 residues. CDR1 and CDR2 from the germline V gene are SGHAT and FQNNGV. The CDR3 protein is CASSFISSTDTQYF. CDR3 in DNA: TGTGCCAGCAGCTTTATTAGCAGCACAGATACGCAGTATTTT.

CDR3 protein: CASSLLGSYGYTF. In nucleotides, the CDR3 is TGTGCCAGCAGCCTACTAGGGAGCTATGGCTACACCTTC. The chain combines TRBV7-3 with TRBJ1-2, with D hard to call. The CDR3 is 13 residues long. Looked up from germline, CDR1 is SGHTA and CDR2 is FQGTGA. Trimming took 5 bases from V and 4 from J, leaving 11 bases between them.

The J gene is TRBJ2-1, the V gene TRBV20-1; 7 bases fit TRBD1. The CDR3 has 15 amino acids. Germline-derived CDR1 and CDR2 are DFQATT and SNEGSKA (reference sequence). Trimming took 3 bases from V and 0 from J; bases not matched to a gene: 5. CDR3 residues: CSASGDSSSYNEQFF. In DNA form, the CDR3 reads TGCAGTGCTAGTGGGGACAGTAGCTCCTACAATGAGCAGTTCTTC.

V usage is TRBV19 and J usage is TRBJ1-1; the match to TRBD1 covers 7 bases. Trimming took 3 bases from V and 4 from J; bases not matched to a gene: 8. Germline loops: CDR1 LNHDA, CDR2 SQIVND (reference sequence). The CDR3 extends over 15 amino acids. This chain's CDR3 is CASSIFTGDPTEAFF. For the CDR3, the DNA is TGTGCCAGTAGTATTTTTACAGGGGACCCCACTGAAGCTTTCTTT.

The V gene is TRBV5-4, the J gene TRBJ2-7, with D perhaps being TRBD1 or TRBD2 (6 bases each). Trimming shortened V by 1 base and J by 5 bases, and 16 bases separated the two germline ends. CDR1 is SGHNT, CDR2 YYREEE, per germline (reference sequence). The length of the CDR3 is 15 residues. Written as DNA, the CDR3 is TGTGCCAGCAGCTTGTGGGGGCTAGCGCGCGACGAGCAGTACTTC. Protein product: CASSLWGLARDEQYF.

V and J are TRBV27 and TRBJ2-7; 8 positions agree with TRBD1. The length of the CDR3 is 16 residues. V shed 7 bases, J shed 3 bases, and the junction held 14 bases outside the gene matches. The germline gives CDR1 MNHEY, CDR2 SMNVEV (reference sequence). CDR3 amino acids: CASTRSPTGERYEQYF. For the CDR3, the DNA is TGTGCCAGCACCAGGTCCCCGACAGGGGAACGCTACGAGCAGTACTTC.

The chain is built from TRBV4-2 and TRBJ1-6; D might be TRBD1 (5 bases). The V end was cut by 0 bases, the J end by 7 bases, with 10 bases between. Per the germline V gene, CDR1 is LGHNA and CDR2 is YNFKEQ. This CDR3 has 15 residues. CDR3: CASSQEGTVNSPLHF. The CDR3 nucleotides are TGTGCCAGCAGCCAAGAGGGGACGGTGAATTCACCCCTCCACTTT.

The CDR3 sequence is CASSLGSGTWAQYF. DNA of the CDR3: TGTGCCAGCAGCTTAGGATCCGGCACCTGGGCCCAGTACTTC. This chain connects TRBV11-2 to TRBJ2-5; D is unresolved. CDR1 is SGHAT, CDR2 FQNNGV, per germline. Trimming left V 1 base short and J 9 bases short, with 15 bases between. The CDR3 spans 14 residues.

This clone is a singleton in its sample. CDR3: CASSYSWGAGANVLTF. The CDR3 DNA is TGTGCCAGCAGTTACTCGTGGGGGGCTGGGGCCAACGTCCTGACTTTC. The rearrangement joins TRBV6-5 to TRBJ2-6; TRBD2 might be the D (6 bases). V lost 0 bases and J 2 bases, leaving 8 bases between the germline ends. CDR3 length: 16 residues. Germline loops: CDR1 MNHEY, CDR2 SVGAGI.

Here the CDR3 reads CASKASPSSYEQYF. In nucleotides, the CDR3 is TGTGCCAGCAAGGCCTCACCGAGCTCCTACGAGCAGTACTTC. The chain has TRBV2 and TRBJ2-7; D remains ambiguous. Germline V lookup: CDR1 SNHLY, CDR2 FYNNEI. The CDR3 totals 14 residues. Between the trimmed V and J ends, which lost 7 bases and 0 bases, there was a span of 13 bases.

CDR3 sequence reads: CASSRHGLAGVVDNEQFF. The CDR3 DNA follows: TGCGCCAGCAGCCGACACGGACTAGCGGGAGTAGTCGACAATGAGCAGTTCTTC. V is TRBV5-1 and J is TRBJ2-1, with 13 bases that match TRBD2. Per germline, CDR1 SGHRS and CDR2 YFSETQ. This CDR3 region has 18 residues. Germline trimming cut 4 bases from V and 5 bases from J; bases unmatched to any gene: 12.

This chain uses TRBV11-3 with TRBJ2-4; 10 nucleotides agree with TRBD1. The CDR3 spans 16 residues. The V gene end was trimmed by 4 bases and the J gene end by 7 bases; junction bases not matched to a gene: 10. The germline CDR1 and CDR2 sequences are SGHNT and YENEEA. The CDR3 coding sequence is TGTGCCAGCAGCTGGAGCCCGGACAGGGGGGTGAACATTCAGTACTTC. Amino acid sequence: CASSWSPDRGVNIQYF.

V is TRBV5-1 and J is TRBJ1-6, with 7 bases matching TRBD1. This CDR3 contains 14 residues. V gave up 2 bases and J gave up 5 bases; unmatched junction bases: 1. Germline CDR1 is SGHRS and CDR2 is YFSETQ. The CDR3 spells CASSFTGDNSPLHF. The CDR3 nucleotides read TGCGCCAGCAGCTTCACAGGGGATAATTCACCCCTCCACTTT.

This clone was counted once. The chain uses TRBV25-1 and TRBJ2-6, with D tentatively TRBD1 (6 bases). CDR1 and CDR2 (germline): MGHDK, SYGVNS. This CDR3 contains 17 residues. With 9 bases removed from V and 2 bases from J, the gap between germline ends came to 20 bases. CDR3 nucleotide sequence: TGTGCCAGTAACATTCCGGGACAACCAACTGGGGCCAACGTCCTGACTTTC. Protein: CASNIPGQPTGANVLTF.

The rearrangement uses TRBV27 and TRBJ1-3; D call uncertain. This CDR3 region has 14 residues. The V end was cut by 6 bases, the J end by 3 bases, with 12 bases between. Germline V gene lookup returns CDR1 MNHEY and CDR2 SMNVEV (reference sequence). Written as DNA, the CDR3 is TGTGCCAGCAGCCCGGCTGGAGGTGGAAACACCATATATTTT. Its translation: CASSPAGGGNTIYF.

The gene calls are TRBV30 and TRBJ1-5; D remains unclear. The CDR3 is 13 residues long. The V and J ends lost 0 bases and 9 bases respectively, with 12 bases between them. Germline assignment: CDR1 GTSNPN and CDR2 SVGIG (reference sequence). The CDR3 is CAWSVVGLGPQHF. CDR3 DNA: TGTGCCTGGAGTGTCGTCGGGTTAGGGCCCCAGCATTTT.

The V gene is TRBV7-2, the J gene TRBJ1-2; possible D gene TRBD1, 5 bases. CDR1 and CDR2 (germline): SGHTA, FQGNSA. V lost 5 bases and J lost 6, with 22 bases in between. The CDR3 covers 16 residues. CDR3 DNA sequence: TGTGCCAGCAGCCGGGAAGCAGGGCTCTGGAGGAATGGCTACACCTTC. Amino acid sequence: CASSREAGLWRNGYTF.